This T cell receptor (beta chain) emerged from a study of beta chain features in type 1 diabetes (dated by TCRdb to 2016 to 2019). A note on the overall study: Patients and healthy donors did not differ in mean age, gender distribution, total cell number or subset yield. Naive and central memory subsets were obtained from all 30 or so donors, but regulatory and stem cell-like memory subsets were isolated from only 8 patients and about 8 healthy donors. A total of around 110,000,000 sorted cells were examined across all samples, and RNA yield correlated strongly with the number of cells per subset. In the study, TCRB repertoires of sorted circulating CD4+ T cell subsets from recently diagnosed type 1 diabetes patients were compared with those of matched healthy donors.

A word on this clone: Its recognized antigen is unknown. No clone much larger than this one lies a single base away; base qualities are absent.

Each donor gave one peripheral blood draw, approximately 100 mL on average, collected into heparinised tubes. A BD FACSAria II was used to sort naive, central memory, regulatory and stem cell-like memory CD4+ T cells with a panel that included CD45RO, CCR7, CD25, CD127, CD95 and CD27. Purity was above 98% for every sorted population. Right away, PBMCs were isolated by Lymphoprep density gradient centrifugation and were stained directly, with no culture step. So that batch effects would be minimized, each experiment stained and sorted samples in pairs, pairing one healthy donor with one patient. The High Capacity cDNA Reverse Transcription Kit was used to reverse transcribe all of the isolated RNA, meaning that expressed TCRB transcripts were what got sequenced. Naive, central memory and regulatory T cell samples underwent deep immunoSEQ sequencing, averaging roughly 3.4 million total reads per sample. Sorted cells were lysed in RLT buffer, and RNA was extracted using DNase-treated RNeasy Micro or Mini kits according to cell number. Each cell subset was processed separately to prevent cross-contamination, with patient and healthy donor samples processed together. The immunoSEQ multiplex PCR was used to amplify TCRB sequences from cDNA, generating 87-bp fragments that spanned the CDR3 region. Sequencing of the amplicons was performed on the Illumina HiSeq platform. As for how the authors treated the data: Synthetic template baselines were used to correct PCR bias computationally, reads within Hamming distance 2 were collapsed together, and singletons that could not be merged were discarded. Reads were aligned against IMGT so that V, D and J genes, CDR3 length and insertions or deletions at six rearrangement sites could be assigned. Clonotype counts were normalized to sorted cell number within each subset before computing true diversity and Gini coefficients with the tcR R package. The overlap coefficient, calculated on TCRB nucleotide sequences, was used to measure repertoire sharing. Out-of-frame TCRB sequences from naive cells were analyzed to stand in for the pre-selection repertoire. Sourced from immuneACCESS, this table was stored by TCRdb with only in-frame sequences that have V and J called. A share of the clones is absent; for the studies checked, an unresolved V gene accounts for under half, and the remainder has no known explanation. The V and J calls and clone size come from that table; D and trimming were worked out from the DNA. The sample table holds some 240,000 clones, of which about a sixth were seen once. The ten largest account for approximately 0.086% of the sample.

In the germline V gene, CDR1 corresponds to MDHEN and CDR2 to SYDVKM. Trimming accounts for 3 bases at V and 2 bases at J, while the number of junction bases matched to no gene is 5. The CDR3 goes from the cysteine to the phenylalanine over 15 residues. Kept here is only the CDR3 DNA, which spans 45 bases and is read in frame from base 1. Overall results and qualifications from the work: PCR might favor shorter templates, but patient and control samples were amplified and corrected together, so any skew would affect both groups equally. Type 1 diabetes patients showed a moderate but significant shortening of TCRB CDR3 length in all four CD4+ subsets. Naive, central memory and regulatory TCRB repertoires appeared to be more alike among patients than among healthy donors. HLA sub-analyses involved small numbers of individuals, so any influence of HLA type on TCRB rearrangement remained unresolved. Fewer insertions and more nucleotide deletions at VDJ recombination sites were observed in patients with type 1 diabetes, implying thymic rearrangement abnormalities. Because cDNA rather than genomic DNA was sequenced, highly expressing activated cells could have been over-represented, although no difference in activation and CD3 levels was found between groups.

The TCR was taken from a man younger than 45 with type 1 diabetes. The sequence joins TRBV28 to TRBJ2-7, with TRBD1 identical over 9 junction bases. Sequenced input: naive CD4+ T cells from blood. The intended sense of this specimen's cell subset or site label: true naive CD4+ T cells. This receptor has the CDR3 CASSLPGQGTYEQYF. The bases read TGTGCCAGCAGTTTGCCCGGACAGGGGACCTACGAGCAGTACTTC.